This T cell receptor beta chain was captured by sequencing in a study of T cell responses to AZD1222 COVID-19 vaccine. The table came from immunoSEQ multiplex PCR; TCRdb's copy has only in-frame clones and leaves some out. The table has 120,000 or so clones, 92% seen once; the top ten hold 14% to 15%. CDR3 size: 16 residues. V lost 4 bases and J lost 6; bases outside the gene matches: 8. From germline, CDR1 is LNHDA and CDR2 SQIVND (reference sequence). This clone has just a few counts. This sequence originates from an adult in good health. This material consisted of peripheral blood, taken on day 0 of AZD1222 vaccination. The chain joins TRBV19 to TRBJ2-3; 12 bases align to TRBD1. For the CDR3, the DNA is TGTGCCAGTAGTACCTCCCGGGACAGGGGGCTGGATACGCAGTATTTT. It translates to CASSTSRDRGLDTQYF. The whole variable domain, remainder taken from reference TRBV19 and TRBJ2-3, is DGGITQSPKYLFRKEGQNVTLSCEQNLNHDAMYWYRQDPGQGLRLIYYSQIVNDFQKGDIAEGYSVSREKKESFPLTVTSAQKNPTAFYLCASSTSRDRGLDTQYFGPGTRLTVL.